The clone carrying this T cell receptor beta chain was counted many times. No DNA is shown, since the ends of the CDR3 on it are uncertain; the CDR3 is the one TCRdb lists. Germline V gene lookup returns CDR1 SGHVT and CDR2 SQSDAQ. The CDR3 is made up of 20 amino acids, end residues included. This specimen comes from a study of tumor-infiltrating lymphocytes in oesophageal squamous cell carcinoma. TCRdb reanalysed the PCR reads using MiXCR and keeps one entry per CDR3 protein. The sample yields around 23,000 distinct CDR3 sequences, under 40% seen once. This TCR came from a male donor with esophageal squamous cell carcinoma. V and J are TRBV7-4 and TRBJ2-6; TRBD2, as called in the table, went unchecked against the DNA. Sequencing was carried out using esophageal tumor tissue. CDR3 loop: CASSLEGRQPTTVGRLHLRF.